This entry is about one T cell receptor beta chain. The antigen remains undetermined. The record originates from a study of glioma-infiltrating T cells after dendritic cell vaccination. Study-level results: Patients with more pretreatment TILs had longer time to progression and survival.

V gave up 0 bases and J gave up 3 bases, with 16 bases separating them. Germline lookup yields CDR1 SGDLS and CDR2 YYNGEE. This CDR3 region has 16 residues. PBMC sampling occurred before vaccination, two weeks after the third dose, and at progression. Primers: 60 V beta forward and 13 J beta reverse. The method was immunoSEQ multiplex PCR; TCRdb's version includes in-frame clones alone and lacks a portion of them. The repertoire holds more than 100,000 clones, with 81% as singletons. This specimen consisted of blood, obtained before dendritic cell vaccination. The gene calls are TRBV9 and TRBJ2-7; D is ambiguous. The TCR was taken from a human donor with glioblastoma. CDR3 DNA sequence: TGTGCCAGCAGCGTAGGGTCAGGTGACAAGCACTACGAGCAGTACTTC. Translation gives CASSVGSGDKHYEQYF.